In its sample, the clone carrying this T cell receptor (beta chain) was seen a few times. The target antigen is unknown. The sample is drawn from a study of T-cell memory formation after mild COVID-19. Study findings and constraints: What remained unconfirmed was the SARS-CoV-2 specificity of second-wave clones peaking on day 37. For contracting clones, CD4+ ones sat mainly in CM and EM, CD8+ in EMRA. Day 15 to 85 contracting clones showed balanced CD4/CD8; day 15 to 37 expanders favored CD4+. Pre-infection memory held some responding clones, suggesting pre-existing cross-reactive T cells responded.

Via MiXCR, TCRdb re-called the 5' RACE reads, giving one row per CDR3 protein. In the table there are some 300,000 distinct CDR3 sequences, 15% to 20% of which are singletons. The V gene's germline CDR1 is SGHTS and CDR2 YDEGEE. V gave up 1 base and J gave up 7 bases, with 14 bases separating them. The CDR3 has 15 amino acids. The sequence was obtained from a young man who had mild COVID-19 (a few samples of this study predate the infection). Cell type and time point are not known. The sample taken for sequencing was PBMCs or a T cell subset sorted from them (not recorded which). V usage is TRBV5-8 and J usage is TRBJ2-2; maybe TRBD1 (6 bases). DNA for the CDR3: TGTGCCAGCAGCTTGCAACAGGGCTCTGACGGGGAGCTGTTTTTT. Protein: CASSLQQGSDGELFF.